Only a few counts were recorded for the clone carrying this T cell receptor (beta chain). Antigen: not known. Distinct nucleotide sequences in the sample also encode this CDR3. Both 60 Vbeta primers and 13 Jbeta primers went into the PCR. Profiling relied on immunoSEQ multiplex PCR, and the TCRdb table lists in-frame clones only, not all of them. Of roughly 120,000 clones in the sample, 80% were seen once. CDR1 and CDR2 from the germline V gene are MNHEY and SVGAGI. The J segment lost 3 bases and the V segment lost 6 bases, leaving 6 bases of the junction unmatched. This CDR3 contains 14 residues. The source of the sample is a study of cytomegalovirus exposure and HLA in healthy donors. Study conclusions and caveats: The listing of roughly 160 TCR beta chains classed them as cytomegalovirus-associated. The study found most TCR sequences rare, yet found some public TCRs in many donors.

V gene TRBV6-5 combines with J gene TRBJ2-7; TRBD1 agrees at 9 bases. This sequence originates from a woman in her sixties in good health and CMV-seropositive. The sample was PBMCs. CDR3 sequence reads: CASSPGTGRYEQYF. The CDR3 nucleotides are TGTGCCAGCAGCCCCGGGACAGGGCGCTACGAGCAGTACTTC.